This T cell receptor beta chain was identified during a study of T-cell reconstitution after alpha-beta-depleted transplantation in children. General study results and limits: Surviving thymic progenitors and recipient T cells were the source of high TCRbeta diversity at day 60 in some patients. Expanded clones from the graft, numbering several hundred, reportedly supplied alpha-beta T cells about two months after transplant.

The CDR3 runs 18 residues. V gave up 2 bases and J gave up 0 bases; unmatched junction bases: 9. The germline V gene has CDR1 LNHNV and CDR2 YYDKDF (reference sequence). This clonotype was seen only a few times. The antigen remains undetermined. For TCRbeta, the library was prepared with unique molecular identifiers. MiXCR, applied by TCRdb to the PCR reads, yields one record per CDR3 protein. The data hold hundreds of thousands of distinct CDR3 sequences, with roughly a quarter observed a single time. The chain combines TRBV15 with TRBJ2-4; TRBD2 aligns across 8 bases. Here the sequenced sample was PBMCs, mostly from graft donor cells, taken 360 days after TCRalphabeta/CD19-depleted stem cell transplant. The clonotype comes from a female patient between 2 and 10 years old who had a stem cell transplant for congenital amegakaryocytic thrombocytopenia, so the T cells may come from the graft donor. DNA for the CDR3: TGTGCCACCAGCAGAAACGGGAGGGGGAATATAGCCAAAAACATTCAGTACTTC. Its protein is CATSRNGRGNIAKNIQYF.